This TCR beta chain emerged from a study of T cell responses to AZD1222 COVID-19 vaccine. Clones were read by immunoSEQ multiplex PCR, and TCRdb kept only the in-frame ones, dropping some. The sample holds some 150,000 clones, roughly 92% seen once. Germline trimming cut 0 bases from V and 6 bases from J; bases unmatched to any gene: 7. Germline CDR1 and CDR2: MGHRA and YSYEKL. The CDR3 spans 15 residues. Remarks on this clone: The antigen remains unidentified.

Findings and limits, study-wide: Most donors were white British, females outnumbered males, and clonal diversity was possibly underestimated. Spike-specific TCR breadth and depth both grew after two AZD1222 doses. Among those given AZD1222, only five or six were seropositive at baseline. Variant regions that are unmutated are reportedly the target of nearly half of spike-specific TCRs.

Sample: peripheral blood, taken 28 days after the second AZD1222 dose. This chain links TRBV4-1 with TRBJ2-7, with 8 bases fitting TRBD2. The receptor comes from an adult who received the AZD1222 COVID-19 vaccine. CDR3 coding DNA: TGCGCCAGCAGCCAAGAAGGCGGGGGGCTCCGCGAGCAGTACTTC. It translates to CASSQEGGGLREQYF.